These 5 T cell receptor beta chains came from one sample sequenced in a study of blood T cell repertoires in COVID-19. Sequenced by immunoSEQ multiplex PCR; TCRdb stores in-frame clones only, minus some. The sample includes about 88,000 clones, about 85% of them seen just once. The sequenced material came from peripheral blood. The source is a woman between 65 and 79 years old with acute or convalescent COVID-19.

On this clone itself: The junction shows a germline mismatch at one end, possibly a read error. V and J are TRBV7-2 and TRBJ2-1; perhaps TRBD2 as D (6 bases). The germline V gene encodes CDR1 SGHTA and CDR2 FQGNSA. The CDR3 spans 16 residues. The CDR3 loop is CASSLAGGTTYTEQFF. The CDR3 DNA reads TGTGCCAGCAGCTTAGCGGGAGGAACTACTTACACTGAGCAGTTCTTC.

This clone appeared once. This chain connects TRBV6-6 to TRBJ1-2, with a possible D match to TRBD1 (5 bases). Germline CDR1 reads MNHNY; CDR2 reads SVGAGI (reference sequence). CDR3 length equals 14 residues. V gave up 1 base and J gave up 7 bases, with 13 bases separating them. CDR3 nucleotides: TGTGCCAGCAGTTACTTCCCAGGGTTCGGTGGCTACACCTTC. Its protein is CASSYFPGFGGYTF.

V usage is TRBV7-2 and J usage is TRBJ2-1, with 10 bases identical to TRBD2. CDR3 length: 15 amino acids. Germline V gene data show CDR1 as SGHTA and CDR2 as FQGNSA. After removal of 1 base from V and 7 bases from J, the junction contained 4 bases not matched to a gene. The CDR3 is CASSLDPSGRNEQFF. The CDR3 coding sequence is TGTGCCAGCAGCTTAGACCCTAGCGGGAGAAATGAGCAGTTCTTC.

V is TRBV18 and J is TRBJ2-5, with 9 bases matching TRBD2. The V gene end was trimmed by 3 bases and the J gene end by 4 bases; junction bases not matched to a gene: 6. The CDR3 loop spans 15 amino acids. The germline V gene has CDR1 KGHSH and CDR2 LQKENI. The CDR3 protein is CASSPREREVETQYF. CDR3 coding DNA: TGTGCCAGCTCACCCAGGGAGCGGGAGGTAGAGACCCAGTACTTC.

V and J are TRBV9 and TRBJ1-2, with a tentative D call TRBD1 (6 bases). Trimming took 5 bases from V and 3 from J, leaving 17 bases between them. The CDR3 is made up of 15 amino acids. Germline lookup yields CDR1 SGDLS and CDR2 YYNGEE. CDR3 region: CASRPGQGRYYGYTF. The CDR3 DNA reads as TGTGCCAGCAGGCCGGGACAAGGCCGATACTATGGCTACACCTTC.